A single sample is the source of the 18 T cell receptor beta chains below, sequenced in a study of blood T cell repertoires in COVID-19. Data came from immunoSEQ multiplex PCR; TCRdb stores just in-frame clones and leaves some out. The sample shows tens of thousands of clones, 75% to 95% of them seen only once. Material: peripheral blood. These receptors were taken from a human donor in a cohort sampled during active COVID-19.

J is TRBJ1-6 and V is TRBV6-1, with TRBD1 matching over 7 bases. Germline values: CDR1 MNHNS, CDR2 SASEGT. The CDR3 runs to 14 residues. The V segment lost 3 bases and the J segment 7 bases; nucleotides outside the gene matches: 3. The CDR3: CASSERQGNSPLHF. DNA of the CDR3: TGTGCCAGCAGTGAGAGACAGGGAAATTCACCCCTCCACTTT.

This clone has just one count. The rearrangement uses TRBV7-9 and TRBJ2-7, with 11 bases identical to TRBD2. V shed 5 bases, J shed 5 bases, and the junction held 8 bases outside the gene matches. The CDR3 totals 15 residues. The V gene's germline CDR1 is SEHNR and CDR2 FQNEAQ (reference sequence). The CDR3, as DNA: TGTGCCAGCAGCATTAGCGGGAGGGCCCTCGACGAGCAGTACTTC. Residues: CASSISGRALDEQYF.

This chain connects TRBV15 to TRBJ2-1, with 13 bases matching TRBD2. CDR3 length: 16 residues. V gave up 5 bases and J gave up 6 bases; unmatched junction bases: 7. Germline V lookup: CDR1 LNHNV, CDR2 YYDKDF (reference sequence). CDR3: CATSGRLAGGGNEQFF. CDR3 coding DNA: TGTGCCACCAGCGGACGACTAGCGGGAGGAGGCAATGAGCAGTTCTTC.

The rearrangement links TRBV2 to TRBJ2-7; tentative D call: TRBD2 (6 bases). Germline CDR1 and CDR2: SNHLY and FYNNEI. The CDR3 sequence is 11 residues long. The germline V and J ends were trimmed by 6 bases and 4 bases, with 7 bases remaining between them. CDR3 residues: CASSGGYEQYF. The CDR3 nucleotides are TGTGCCAGCAGCGGGGGATACGAGCAGTACTTC.

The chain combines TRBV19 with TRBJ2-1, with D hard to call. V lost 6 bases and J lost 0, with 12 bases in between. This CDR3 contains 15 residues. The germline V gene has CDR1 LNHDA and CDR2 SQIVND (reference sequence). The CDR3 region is CASRTIASSYNEQFF. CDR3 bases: TGTGCCAGTAGGACCATAGCTAGCTCCTACAATGAGCAGTTCTTC. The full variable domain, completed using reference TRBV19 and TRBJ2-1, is DGGITQSPKYLFRKEGQNVTLSCEQNLNHDAMYWYRQDPGQGLRLIYYSQIVNDFQKGDIAEGYSVSREKKESFPLTVTSAQKNPTAFYLCASRTIASSYNEQFFGPGTRLTVL.

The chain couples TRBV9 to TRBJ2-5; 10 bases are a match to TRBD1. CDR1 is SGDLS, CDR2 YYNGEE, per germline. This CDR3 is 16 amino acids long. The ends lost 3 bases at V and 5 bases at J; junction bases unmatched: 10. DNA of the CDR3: TGTGCCAGCAGCGCCGGACAGGGGGGAGGTCAGGAGACCCAGTACTTC. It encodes CASSAGQGGGQETQYF. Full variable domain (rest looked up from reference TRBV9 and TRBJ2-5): DSGVTQTPKHLITATGQRVTLRCSPRSGDLSVYWYQQSLDQGLQFLIQYYNGEERAKGNILERFSAQQFPDLHSELNLSSLELGDSALYFCASSAGQGGGQETQYFGPGTRLLVL.

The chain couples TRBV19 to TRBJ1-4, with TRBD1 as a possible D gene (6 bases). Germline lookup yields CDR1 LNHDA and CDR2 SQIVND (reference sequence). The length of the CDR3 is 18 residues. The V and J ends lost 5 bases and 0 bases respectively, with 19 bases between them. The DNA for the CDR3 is TGTGCCAGTAGTGCCTCGGGACACCCTTCTGCAACTAATGAAAAACTGTTTTTT. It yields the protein CASSASGHPSATNEKLFF.

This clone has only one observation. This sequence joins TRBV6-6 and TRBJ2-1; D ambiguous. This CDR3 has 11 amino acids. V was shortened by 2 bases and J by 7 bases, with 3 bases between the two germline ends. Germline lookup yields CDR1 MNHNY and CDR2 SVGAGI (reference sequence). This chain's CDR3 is CASSYRNEQFF. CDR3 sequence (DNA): TGTGCCAGCAGTTACCGTAATGAGCAGTTCTTC.

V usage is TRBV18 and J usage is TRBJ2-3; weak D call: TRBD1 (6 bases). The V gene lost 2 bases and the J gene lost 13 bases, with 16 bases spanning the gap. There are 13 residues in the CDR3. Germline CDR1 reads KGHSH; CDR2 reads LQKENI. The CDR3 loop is CASSPDPDRSKYF. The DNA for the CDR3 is TGTGCCAGCTCACCAGACCCCGACAGGTCTAAGTATTTT.

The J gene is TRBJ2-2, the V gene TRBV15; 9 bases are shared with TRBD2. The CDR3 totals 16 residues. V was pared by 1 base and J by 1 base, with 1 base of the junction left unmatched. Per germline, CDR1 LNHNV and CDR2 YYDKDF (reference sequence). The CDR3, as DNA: TGTGCCACCAGCAGAGGAGCGGGGGGGAACACCGGGGAGCTGTTTTTT. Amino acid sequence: CATSRGAGGNTGELFF.

The CDR3: CASSGHPGLVGTQYF. Written as DNA, the CDR3 is TGTGCCAGCAGTGGCCATCCCGGACTAGTAGGGACCCAGTACTTC. The chain couples TRBV6-2 or TRBV6-3 to TRBJ2-5; TRBD2 matches 7 bases. CDR1 and CDR2 from the germline V gene are MNHEY and SVGEGT. Trimming took 5 bases from V and 7 from J; bases not matched to a gene: 13. The CDR3 has 15 amino acids.

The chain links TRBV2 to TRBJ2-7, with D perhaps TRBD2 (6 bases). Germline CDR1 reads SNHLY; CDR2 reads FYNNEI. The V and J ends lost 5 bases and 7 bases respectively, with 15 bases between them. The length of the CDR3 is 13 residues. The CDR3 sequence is CASSLGGVGEQYF. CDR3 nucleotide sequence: TGTGCCAGCAGTCTCGGAGGGGTTGGTGAGCAGTACTTC.

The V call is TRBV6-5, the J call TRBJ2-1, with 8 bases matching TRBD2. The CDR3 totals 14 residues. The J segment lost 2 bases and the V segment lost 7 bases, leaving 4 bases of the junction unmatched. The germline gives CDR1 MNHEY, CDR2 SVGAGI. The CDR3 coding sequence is TGTGCCAGCACCCGCGGGGGGCCCTACAATGAGCAGTTCTTC. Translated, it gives CASTRGGPYNEQFF.

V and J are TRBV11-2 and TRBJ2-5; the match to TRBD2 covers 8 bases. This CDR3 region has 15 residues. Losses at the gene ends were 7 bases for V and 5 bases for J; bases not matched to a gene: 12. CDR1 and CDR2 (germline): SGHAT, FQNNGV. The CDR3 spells CASTRGGGREETQYF. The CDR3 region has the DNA TGTGCCAGCACCCGAGGCGGGGGGCGCGAGGAGACCCAGTACTTC.

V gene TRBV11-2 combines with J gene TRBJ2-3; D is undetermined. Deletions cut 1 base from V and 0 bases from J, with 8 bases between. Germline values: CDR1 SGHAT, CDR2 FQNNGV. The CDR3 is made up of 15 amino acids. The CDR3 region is CASSLAIQSTDTQYF. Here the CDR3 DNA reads TGTGCCAGCAGCTTAGCGATTCAGAGCACAGATACGCAGTATTTT.

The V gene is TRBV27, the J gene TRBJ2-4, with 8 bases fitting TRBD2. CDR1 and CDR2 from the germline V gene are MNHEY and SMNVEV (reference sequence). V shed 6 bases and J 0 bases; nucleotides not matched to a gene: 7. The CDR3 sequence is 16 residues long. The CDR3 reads CASSLVAGLAKNIQYF. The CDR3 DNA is TGTGCCAGCAGCCTCGTAGCGGGACTAGCCAAAAACATTCAGTACTTC.

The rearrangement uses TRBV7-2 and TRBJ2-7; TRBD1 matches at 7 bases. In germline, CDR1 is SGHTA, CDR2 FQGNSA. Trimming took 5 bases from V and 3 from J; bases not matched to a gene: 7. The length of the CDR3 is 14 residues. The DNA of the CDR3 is TGTGCCAGCAGCCATAACAGGGGAAACTACGAGCAGTACTTC. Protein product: CASSHNRGNYEQYF.

CDR3 DNA: TGTGCCAGCAGTGAAGTGAGGGTTAGGTTCACTGAAGCTTTCTTT. It translates to CASSEVRVRFTEAFF. The chain joins TRBV2 to TRBJ1-1; D is undetermined. Germline V gene lookup returns CDR1 SNHLY and CDR2 FYNNEI. The CDR3 loop spans 15 amino acids. V lost 1 base to trimming and J lost 4 bases, with 13 bases between them.